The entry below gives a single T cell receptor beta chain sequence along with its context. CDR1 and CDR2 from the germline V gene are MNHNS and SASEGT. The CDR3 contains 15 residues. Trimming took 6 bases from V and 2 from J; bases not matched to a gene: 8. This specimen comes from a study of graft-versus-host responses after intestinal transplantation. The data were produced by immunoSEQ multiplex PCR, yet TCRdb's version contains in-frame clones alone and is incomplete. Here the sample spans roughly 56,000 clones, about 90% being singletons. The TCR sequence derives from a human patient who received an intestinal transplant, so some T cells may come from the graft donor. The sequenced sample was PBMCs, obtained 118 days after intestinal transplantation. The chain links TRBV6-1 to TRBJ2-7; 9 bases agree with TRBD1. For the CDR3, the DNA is TGTGCCAGCAGCTTAGACAGGGGGGGTCCCTACGAGCAGTACTTC. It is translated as CASSLDRGGPYEQYF.